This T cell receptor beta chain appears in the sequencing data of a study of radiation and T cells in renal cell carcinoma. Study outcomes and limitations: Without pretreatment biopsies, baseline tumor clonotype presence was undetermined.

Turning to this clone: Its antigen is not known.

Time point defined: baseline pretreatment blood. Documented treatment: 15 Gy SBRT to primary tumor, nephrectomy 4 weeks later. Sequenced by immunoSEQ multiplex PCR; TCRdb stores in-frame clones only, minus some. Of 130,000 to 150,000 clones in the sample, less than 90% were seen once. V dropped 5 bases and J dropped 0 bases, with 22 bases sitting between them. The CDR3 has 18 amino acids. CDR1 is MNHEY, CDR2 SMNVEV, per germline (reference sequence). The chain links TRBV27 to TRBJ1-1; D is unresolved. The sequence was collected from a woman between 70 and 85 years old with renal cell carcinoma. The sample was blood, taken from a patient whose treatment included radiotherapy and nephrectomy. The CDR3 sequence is CASSAFSVDPRLNTEAFF. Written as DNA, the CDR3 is TGTGCCAGCAGTGCCTTTAGTGTGGACCCTAGACTGAACACTGAAGCTTTCTTT.